Presented here are 20 T cell receptor beta chains from one specimen sequenced in a study of regulatory T cells in long-lasting Graves disease (dated by TCRdb to the early 2020s). In light of the paper, this sample's time point label describes: newly diagnosed GD, antithyroid drugs for less than 3 months. RNA was extracted from PBMCs in TRIzol for both TCR sequencing and RNA sequencing. The protocol used for the library was multiplex PCR. The reads were generated on an Illumina HiSeq 4000. CDR3 regions were amplified by Arm-PCR with iRepertoire HTBI primers to construct TCR beta libraries. In-frame beta chains were kept once TCRdb had trimmed the public reads at Q25 with fastp and called clones with MiXCR. All rows with the same CDR3 protein become a single entry with the most common DNA and genes. Counted in this sample were 540,000 or so distinct CDR3 sequences; roughly 13% of them appeared once. Of the sample, 10% falls within the top ten clones.

Separately, the same data were catalogued under a study of T cells in Graves' hyperthyroidism and ophthalmopathy.

The sample here was peripheral blood mononuclear cells (PBMCs), taken at new diagnosis, from a patient treated with antithyroid drugs. The receptors come from a man between 25 and 39 years old with Graves disease. Donor details come from another sample of the same person, matched by shared clones.

This clonotype was observed at least ten times. The chain employs TRBV2 and TRBJ1-5; TRBD1 is a possible D gene (5 bases). Germline V gene data show CDR1 as SNHLY and CDR2 as FYNNEI. The CDR3 runs to 13 residues. V was cut by 7 bases and J by 9 bases, with 16 bases left in between. In DNA form, the CDR3 reads TGTGCCAGCACCACCTTAGGGGTTAGGCCCCAGCATTTT. Protein product: CASTTLGVRPQHF.

Ten or more counts support this clonotype. The V call is TRBV6-5, the J call TRBJ2-7, with 7 bases identical to TRBD2. The germline V gene has CDR1 MNHEY and CDR2 SVGAGI. V lost 0 bases and J lost 2; bases outside the gene matches: 10. This CDR3 has 17 residues. CDR3 bases: TGTGCCAGCAGTTACTCGATTGGGACTAAGGATACCTACGAGCAGTACTTC. It yields the protein CASSYSIGTKDTYEQYF.

This sequence joins TRBV25-1 and TRBJ2-2; no clear D gene. The CDR3 has 15 residues. V was shortened by 6 bases and J by 0 bases, with 11 bases between the two germline ends. Looked up from germline, CDR1 is MGHDK and CDR2 is SYGVNS. This CDR3 is CASRDRVANTGELFF. CDR3 in DNA: TGTGCCAGCAGAGACCGGGTTGCGAACACCGGGGAGCTGTTTTTT.

This chain links TRBV25-1 with TRBJ2-5, with 9 nucleotides matching TRBD2. V dropped 2 bases and J dropped 5; count of bases not matched to a gene: 9. This CDR3 is built from 16 residues. Germline V CDR1 and CDR2: MGHDK, SYGVNS. Here the CDR3 reads CASSEGGSGSGETQYF. DNA of the CDR3: TGTGCCAGCAGTGAAGGCGGTAGCGGGAGTGGGGAGACCCAGTACTTC.

The gene calls are TRBV3-1 and TRBJ2-7; D possibly matches TRBD1 or TRBD2 (5 bases each). V was cut by 5 bases and J by 3 bases, with 20 bases left in between. Germline assignment: CDR1 LGHDT and CDR2 YNNKEL (reference sequence). This CDR3 contains 16 residues. The DNA for the CDR3 is TGTGCCAGCAGCGGGGGATTCCAGGTCAAAAGCTACGAGCAGTACTTC. This sequence encodes CASSGGFQVKSYEQYF.

This clonotype appeared many times. V is TRBV30 and J is TRBJ1-2; D is perhaps TRBD1 (6 bases). The CDR3 covers 13 residues. Trimming stripped 8 bases from V and 4 bases from J, with 17 bases between. The V gene's germline CDR1 is GTSNPN and CDR2 SVGIG (reference sequence). CDR3 residues: CASFGGSFYGYTF. DNA of the CDR3: TGTGCCAGTTTCGGGGGCAGTTTCTATGGCTACACCTTC.

This clonotype was found many times. The chain uses TRBV30 and TRBJ1-2; D gene ambiguous. Germline CDR1 and CDR2: GTSNPN and SVGIG (reference sequence). Trimming left V 4 bases short and J 5 bases short, with 17 bases between. This CDR3 is built from 14 residues. The CDR3 here is CAWTQRLLLYGYTF. CDR3 nucleotide sequence: TGTGCCTGGACTCAACGCTTACTCCTGTATGGCTACACCTTC.

This clonotype was picked up many times. The rearrangement joins TRBV20-1 to TRBJ1-5; D might be TRBD1 (5 bases). The CDR3 is 14 amino acids. CDR1 and CDR2 from the germline V gene are DFQATT and SNEGSKA (reference sequence). V lost 1 base, J lost 1 base, and 8 bases lay in between. CDR3 sequence reads: CSARVGQSNQPQHF. The CDR3 bases are TGCAGTGCTAGAGTGGGGCAGAGCAATCAGCCCCAGCATTTT.

A remark on this clonotype: This may come from a read error, since a much larger clone is one base off. The V call is TRBV29-1, the J call TRBJ2-7, with a possible D match to TRBD1 (5 bases). The CDR3 covers 13 residues. The germline V gene encodes CDR1 SQVTM and CDR2 ANQGSEA. This chain's CDR3 is CSAALDSIYERYF. As DNA, the CDR3 is TGCAGCGCCGCCCTCGACAGCATCTACGAGCGGTACTTC.

This clonotype has only a few counts. Germline is not matched at one junction end, which may reflect a read error. This chain joins TRBV7-8 and TRBJ2-7; 10 bases map to TRBD2. The CDR3 sequence is 15 residues long. From germline, CDR1 is SGHVS and CDR2 FQNEAQ. This CDR3 is CASNLVAGGSYEQYF. The CDR3 DNA sequence: TGTGCCAGCAACTTAGTAGCGGGAGGCTCCTACGAGCAGTACTTC. Looking up the rest from reference TRBV7-8 and TRBJ2-7 gives the full variable domain: GAGVSQSPRYKVAKRGQDVALRCDPISGHVSLFWYQQALGQGPEFLTYFQNEAQLDKSGLPSDRFFAERPEGSVSTLKIQRTQQEDSAVYLCASNLVAGGSYEQYFGPGTRLTVT.

This clonotype has at least ten counts. This chain joins TRBV6-1 and TRBJ2-7, with 13 bases aligning to TRBD2. V lost 5 bases to trimming and J lost 12 bases; unmatched junction nucleotides: 10. The CDR3 totals 14 residues. From germline, CDR1 is MNHNS and CDR2 SASEGT. The CDR3 loop reads CASSRRTSGRDGYF. In nucleotides, the CDR3 is TGTGCCAGCAGTCGCCGCACTAGCGGGAGGGATGGGTACTTC.

The rearrangement links TRBV10-3 to TRBJ2-1; TRBD2 matches 7 bases. The CDR3 is made up of 14 amino acids. Germline CDR1 is ENHRY and CDR2 is SYGVKD. With V trimmed by 6 bases and J by 2 bases, 4 bases remained unmatched. CDR3 DNA: TGTGCCATCAGGTCGGCGGGAGCCTACAATGAGCAGTTCTTC. Translated, it gives CAIRSAGAYNEQFF.

Only a few counts were recorded for this clonotype. V usage is TRBV20-1 and J usage is TRBJ2-7, with TRBD2 identical over 14 bases. CDR1 is DFQATT, CDR2 SNEGSKA, per germline (reference sequence). The CDR3 runs 18 residues. V lost 0 bases to trimming and J lost 3 bases; unmatched junction nucleotides: 10. The DNA for the CDR3 is TGCAGTGCTAGAGATGGTGGGACTAGCGGGAGAGGAGGCTACGAGCAGTACTTC. It yields the protein CSARDGGTSGRGGYEQYF.

On this clonotype: This may be a read error, as it is one base from a much larger clone. This chain joins TRBV7-9 and TRBJ1-1; D is ambiguous. CDR3 length equals 14 residues. Germline V gene lookup returns CDR1 SEHNR and CDR2 FQNEAQ (reference sequence). The CDR3 DNA reads as TGTGCCAGCAGCCGCGAACCTGGGAACACTGGAGCTTTCTTT. Translated, it gives CASSREPGNTGAFF.

This clonotype was counted many times. The DNA for the CDR3 is TGCAGTGCTAGAGGACAAAGGACAGCCGGGGGCTACACCTTC. Encoded protein: CSARGQRTAGGYTF. The chain carries TRBV20-1 and TRBJ1-2; a possible D gene is TRBD1 (6 bases). Trimming removed 1 base at V and 8 bases at J, with 17 bases between. The CDR3 is 14 residues long. Germline V CDR1 and CDR2: DFQATT, SNEGSKA (reference sequence).

This clonotype has ten or more counts. The chain recombines TRBV12-3 or TRBV12-4 with TRBJ2-7, with TRBD2 matching 8 bases. The CDR3 spans 14 residues. J gave up 5 bases and V 7 bases, and 10 bases lay outside the gene matches. This CDR3 reads CASILSGSPHEQYF. CDR3 sequence (DNA): TGTGCCAGCATCCTCAGCGGGAGCCCCCACGAGCAGTACTTC.

This clonotype was recorded a few times. The junction and the germline gene differ at one end; a read error may be behind it. This chain links TRBV6-1 with TRBJ2-3, with D possibly matching TRBD2 (6 bases). Germline CDR1 is MNHNS and CDR2 is SASEGT. The CDR3 totals 15 residues. As DNA, the CDR3 is TGTGCCGCCGAGGGTTGGGCGGGAATCAACGATGAGCAGTTCTTT. This gives the protein CAAEGWAGINDEQFF.

A word on this clonotype: A read error may be the cause here, since a much bigger clone is one base away. The CDR3 does not end in the conserved phenylalanine or tryptophan, so this is likely a read error. V usage is TRBV27 and J usage is TRBJ2-7; D uncertain. V shed 8 bases and J shed 6 bases, with 14 bases lying between them. Germline V gene sequence: CDR1 MNHEY, CDR2 SMNVEV (reference sequence). The CDR3 is 12 amino acids. DNA for the CDR3: TGTGCCAGCGCCCCGTTGGGGTTCGAGCAGTACCTC. This translates into CASAPLGFEQYL.

About this clonotype: At one end, the junction sequence differs from germline, possibly due to a read error. The chain carries TRBV27 and TRBJ2-7; 13 nucleotides align to TRBD2. The length of the CDR3 is 17 residues. CDR1 is MNHEY, CDR2 SMNVEV, per germline (reference sequence). The CDR3 sequence is CASSLRTSGSERYGQYF. The CDR3 nucleotides are TGTGCCAGCAGTCTAAGGACTAGCGGGAGTGAGAGATACGGGCAGTACTTC.

This clonotype was recorded at least ten times. The CDR3 protein is CSASGAAYNEQFF. The CDR3 DNA sequence: TGCAGTGCTAGCGGAGCGGCCTACAATGAGCAGTTCTTC. The chain combines TRBV20-1 with TRBJ2-1; a weak D match, TRBD2 (5 bases). This CDR3 is built from 13 residues. Germline CDR1 DFQATT, CDR2 SNEGSKA (reference sequence). The V gene lost 3 bases and the J gene lost 2 bases, with 8 bases spanning the gap.